Listed below are T cell receptor beta chains from one sample, sequenced in a study of regulatory T cells in long-lasting Graves disease. Via MiXCR, TCRdb re-called the multiplex PCR reads, giving one row per CDR3 protein. The data show about 400,000 distinct CDR3 sequences, less than 25% seen once. The specimen comprised peripheral blood mononuclear cells (PBMCs), sampled when the disease was refractory, from a patient treated with antithyroid drugs. The receptors stem from a female donor with Graves disease. Both conserved end residues are trimmed from each CDR3.

J gene | V gene | CDR3 protein
TRBJ2-7 | TRBV6-2/TRBV6-3 | ASSYKGAIAEEY
TRBJ1-1 | TRBV6-1 | ASSPLSKAF
TRBJ2-7 | TRBV11-2 | ASSLVVTGAISYEQY
TRBJ1-5 | TRBV28 | ASHLRDRGAQPQH
TRBJ2-2 | TRBV6-1 | ASRLRGGGELF
TRBJ2-3 | TRBV30 | AWSRSGTGSTDTQY
TRBJ2-5 | TRBV9 | ASSATGDRQETQY
TRBJ2-7 | TRBV27 | ASSPRGGSFYEQY
TRBJ2-6 | TRBV6-2/TRBV6-3 | ASSYVQGRSLGANVLT
TRBJ2-2 | TRBV4-3 | ASSQDTGGPDGELF
TRBJ1-4 | TRBV28 | ASSLRGTANEKLF
TRBJ2-2 | TRBV29-1 | SGRVLNTGELF
TRBJ1-1 | TRBV7-9 | ASTGDSNTEAF
TRBJ1-6 | TRBV2 | ASKGTGGASYH
TRBJ1-2 | TRBV28 | ASSSQPYGYT
TRBJ1-6 | TRBV6-9 | ASSYSRPGTGDYNSPLH
TRBJ2-5 | TRBV12-3/TRBV12-4 | ASSWTSGTQETQY
TRBJ1-5 | TRBV6-1 | ASSPDGPNQPQH
TRBJ1-3 | TRBV6-1 | ASTAARNTIY
TRBJ2-1 | TRBV12-3/TRBV12-4 | ASSWGWGAGVYNEQF
TRBJ1-5 | TRBV3-1 | ASSPPGANQPQH
TRBJ1-1 | TRBV19 | ASRPQGTGEAF
TRBJ1-3 | TRBV7-2 | ASSPTGDSGNTIY
TRBJ2-2 | TRBV6-2/TRBV6-3 | ASRGRMAGVGTGELF
TRBJ1-1 | TRBV20-1 | SASRGTGYTEAF
TRBJ2-5 | TRBV7-8 | ASSIKYDRGETQY